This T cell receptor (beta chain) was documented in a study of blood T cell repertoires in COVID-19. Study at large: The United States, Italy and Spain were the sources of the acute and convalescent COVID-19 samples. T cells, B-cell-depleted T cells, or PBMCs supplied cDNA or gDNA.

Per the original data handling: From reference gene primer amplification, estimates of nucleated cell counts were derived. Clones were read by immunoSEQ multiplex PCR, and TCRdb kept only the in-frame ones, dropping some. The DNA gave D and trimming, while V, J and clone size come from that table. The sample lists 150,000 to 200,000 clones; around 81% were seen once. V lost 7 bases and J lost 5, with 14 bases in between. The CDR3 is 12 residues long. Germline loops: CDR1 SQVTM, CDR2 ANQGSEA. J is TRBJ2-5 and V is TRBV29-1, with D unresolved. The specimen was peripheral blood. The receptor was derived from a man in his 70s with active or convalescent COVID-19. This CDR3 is CSAYTPGETQYF. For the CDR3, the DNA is TGCAGCGCTTATACCCCCGGGGAGACCCAGTACTTC.